Below, one T cell receptor (beta chain) is given with its context. The V gene's germline CDR1 is SGHAT and CDR2 FQNNGV. The CDR3 totals 15 residues. Trimming pared 0 bases from V and 1 base from J, leaving 7 bases between. The sample comes from a study of control samples from healthy donors and cancer patients. TCRdb keeps only in-frame clones here, not all; method: immunoSEQ multiplex PCR. This table holds 100,000 or so clones, over 60% found once. The chain recombines TRBV11-2 with TRBJ1-5, with D uncertain. This clonotype originated in a woman in her twenties or thirties in good health. The sequencing input was blood. CDR3 sequence reads: CASSLDGGSNQPQHF. Written as DNA, the CDR3 is TGTGCCAGCAGCTTAGATGGAGGAAGCAATCAGCCCCAGCATTTT.